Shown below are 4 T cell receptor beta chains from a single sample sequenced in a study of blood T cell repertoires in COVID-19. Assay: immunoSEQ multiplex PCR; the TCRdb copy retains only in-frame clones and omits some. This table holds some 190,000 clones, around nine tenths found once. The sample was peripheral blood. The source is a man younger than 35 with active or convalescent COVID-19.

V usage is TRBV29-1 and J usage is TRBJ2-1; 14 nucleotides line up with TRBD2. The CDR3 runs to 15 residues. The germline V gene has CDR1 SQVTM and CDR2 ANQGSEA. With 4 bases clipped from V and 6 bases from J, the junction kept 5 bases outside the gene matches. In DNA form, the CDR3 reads TGCAGCGTTGGGGGACTAGCGGGAGAGGTCAATGAGCAGTTCTTC. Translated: CSVGGLAGEVNEQFF.

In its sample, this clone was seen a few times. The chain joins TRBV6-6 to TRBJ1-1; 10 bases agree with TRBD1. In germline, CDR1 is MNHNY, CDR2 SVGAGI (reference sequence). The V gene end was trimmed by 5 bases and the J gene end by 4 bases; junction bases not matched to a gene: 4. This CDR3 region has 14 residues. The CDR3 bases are TGTGCCAGCAGTCGACAGGGGGCGAGCACTGAAGCTTTCTTT. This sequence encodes CASSRQGASTEAFF.

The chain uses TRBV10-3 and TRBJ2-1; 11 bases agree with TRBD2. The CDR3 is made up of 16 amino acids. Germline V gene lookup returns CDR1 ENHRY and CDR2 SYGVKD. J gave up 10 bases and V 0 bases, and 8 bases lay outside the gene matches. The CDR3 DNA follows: TGTGCCATCAGTGAGTCGTTAGCGGGAGGGATTTACGAGCAGTTCTTC. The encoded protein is CAISESLAGGIYEQFF.

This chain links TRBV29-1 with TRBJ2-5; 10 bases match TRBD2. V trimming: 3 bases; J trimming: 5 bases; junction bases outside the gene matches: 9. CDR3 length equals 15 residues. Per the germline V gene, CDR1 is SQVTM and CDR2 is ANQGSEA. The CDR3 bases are TGCAGCGTTGAGACAGCGGGAGGGCCTTTGGAGACCCAGTACTTC. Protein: CSVETAGGPLETQYF.